This TCR beta chain came from a study of post-analysis software for immune sequencing data. Of note for this clonotype: The antigen is undetermined.

General study findings and limits: TRBV5-6, TRBV5-1 and TRBV20-1 were among roughly 5 TRBV segments more frequent in patients than controls.

The authors incorporated unique molecular identifiers into the TCR beta cDNA libraries. TCRdb reprocessed the PCR reads with MiXCR, giving one entry per CDR3 protein. This table has around 500,000 distinct CDR3 sequences, around a third appearing once. This CDR3 is 16 amino acids long. CDR1 and CDR2 (germline): DFQATT, SNEGSKA (reference sequence). Unmatched junction bases numbered 7, after V lost 1 base and J lost 6 bases. The chain couples TRBV20-1 to TRBJ2-4; 12 bases agree with TRBD2. This receptor was taken from a girl between 2 and 17 years old with multiple sclerosis. The source material was blood. The CDR3: CSARALAGGAGNIQYF. Written as DNA, the CDR3 is TGCAGTGCTAGAGCACTAGCGGGGGGTGCGGGAAACATTCAGTACTTC.